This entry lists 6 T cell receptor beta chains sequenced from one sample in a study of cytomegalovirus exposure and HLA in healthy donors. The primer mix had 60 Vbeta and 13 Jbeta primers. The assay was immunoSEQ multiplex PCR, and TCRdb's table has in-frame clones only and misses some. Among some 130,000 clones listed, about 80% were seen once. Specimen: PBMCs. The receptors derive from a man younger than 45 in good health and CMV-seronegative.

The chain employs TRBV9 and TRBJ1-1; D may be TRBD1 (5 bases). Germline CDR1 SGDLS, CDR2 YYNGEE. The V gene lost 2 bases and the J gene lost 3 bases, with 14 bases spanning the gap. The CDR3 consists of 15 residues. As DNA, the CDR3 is TGTGCCAGCAGCGTCCTTCAGGGAAGCGACACTGAAGCTTTCTTT. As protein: CASSVLQGSDTEAFF.

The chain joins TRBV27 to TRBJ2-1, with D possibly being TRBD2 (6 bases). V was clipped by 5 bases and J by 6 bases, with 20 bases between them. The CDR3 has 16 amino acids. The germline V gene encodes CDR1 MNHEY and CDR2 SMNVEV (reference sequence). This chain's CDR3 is CASSLSVGGGLNEQFF. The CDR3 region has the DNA TGTGCCAGCAGTCTGTCCGTGGGGGGAGGACTCAATGAGCAGTTCTTC.

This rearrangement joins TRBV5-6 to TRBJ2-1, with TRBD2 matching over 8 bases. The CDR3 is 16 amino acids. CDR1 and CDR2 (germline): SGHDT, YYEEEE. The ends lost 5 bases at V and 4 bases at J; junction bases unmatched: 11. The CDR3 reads CASRRGVLAVYNEQFF. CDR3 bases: TGTGCCAGCAGGCGGGGGGTGCTAGCGGTTTACAATGAGCAGTTCTTC.

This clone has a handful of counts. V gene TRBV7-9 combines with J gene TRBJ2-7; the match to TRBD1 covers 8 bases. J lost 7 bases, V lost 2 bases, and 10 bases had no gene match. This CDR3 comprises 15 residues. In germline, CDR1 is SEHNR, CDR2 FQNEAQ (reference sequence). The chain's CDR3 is CASSLPRRGLDEQYF. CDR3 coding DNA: TGTGCCAGCAGCTTACCCCGCAGGGGGCTAGATGAGCAGTACTTC.

The CDR3 loop is CSVAGGLNEQFF. CDR3 nucleotide sequence: TGCAGCGTAGCGGGAGGGCTTAATGAGCAGTTCTTC. The V gene is TRBV29-1, the J gene TRBJ2-1; 10 positions match TRBD2. J was trimmed by 7 bases and V by 6 bases; bases with no gene match: 3. Germline V gene lookup returns CDR1 SQVTM and CDR2 ANQGSEA. This CDR3 has 12 amino acids.

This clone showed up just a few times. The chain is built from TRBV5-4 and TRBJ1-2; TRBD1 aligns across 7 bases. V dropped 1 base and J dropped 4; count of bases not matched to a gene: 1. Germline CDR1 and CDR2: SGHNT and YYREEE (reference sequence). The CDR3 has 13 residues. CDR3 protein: CASSLKGAYGYTF. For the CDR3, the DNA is TGTGCCAGCAGCTTGAAGGGGGCCTATGGCTACACCTTC.